Listed below are T cell receptor beta chains from one sample, sequenced in a study of stem cell transplantation in POMP-related autoinflammatory disease. TCRdb keeps only in-frame clones here, not all; method: immunoSEQ multiplex PCR. The sample has about 68,000 clones, roughly 88% seen once. Sequenced here: CD4+ T cells from PBMCs, sampled after stem cell transplantation. These receptor sequences come from a human patient with POMP-related autoinflammation and immune dysregulation (PRAID). Some T cells may possibly be graft donor cells. CDR3s include the opening cysteine and the closing phenylalanine or tryptophan. D genes are given only for firm matches. Clone size is stated in some rows and not others, as once, few, many or a class when expanded.

>TRBV28|NA|TRBJ1-2|12|NA
CASSPDRYGYTF
TGTGCCAGCAGCCCCGACCGCTATGGCTACACCTTC
>TRBV3-1/TRBV3-2|NA|TRBJ1-2|15|TRBD1
CASSPTGGPGGGYTF
TGTGCCAGCAGTCCCACAGGGGGCCCAGGGGGTGGCTACACCTTC
>TRBV5-4|NA|TRBJ2-5|15|NA
CASSPSGTLGETQYF
TGTGCCAGCAGCCCTTCCGGGACATTGGGAGAGACCCAGTACTTC
>TRBV24-1|NA|TRBJ2-5|13|NA
CATSAWGAQTQYF
TGTGCCACCTCTGCGTGGGGGGCCCAGACCCAGTACTTC
>TRBV2|NA|TRBJ2-1|14|NA
CASTPGDAYNEQFF
TGTGCCAGCACCCCGGGAGATGCCTACAATGAGCAGTTCTTC
>TRBV9|NA|TRBJ1-6|13|NA
CASSVGVGSPLHF
TGTGCCAGCAGCGTTGGTGTTGGCTCACCCCTCCACTTT
>TRBV10-2|once|TRBJ2-3|14|TRBD1
CASSDDRVGDTQYF
TGCGCCAGCAGTGATGACAGGGTGGGAGATACGCAGTATTTT
>TRBV6-5|NA|TRBJ2-3|13|NA
CASSRQGTDTQYF
TGTGCCAGCAGTCGACAGGGCACAGATACGCAGTATTTT
>TRBV28|NA|TRBJ1-4|13|NA
CASTGGGDEKLFF
TGTGCCAGCACCGGCGGGGGGGACGAAAAACTGTTTTTT
>TRBV5-4|few|TRBJ2-7|14|TRBD1
CASSSGQDLYEQYF
TGTGCCAGCAGCTCAGGACAGGACCTGTACGAGCAGTACTTC
>TRBV15|NA|TRBJ1-5|14|NA
CATSPDPLNQPQHF
TGTGCCACCAGCCCCGACCCCCTTAATCAGCCCCAGCATTTT
>TRBV5-5|NA|TRBJ2-1|17|TRBD2
CASSALRTSGGYNEQFF
TGTGCCAGCAGCGCATTACGGACTAGCGGAGGCTACAATGAGCAGTTCTTC
>TRBV5-6|once|TRBJ2-7|15|TRBD2
CASSSRGLAGSEQYF
TGTGCCAGCAGCTCACGGGGACTAGCGGGTTCCGAGCAGTACTTC
>TRBV5-1|NA|TRBJ1-4|15|NA
CASSLAKQAGEKLFF
TGCGCCAGCAGCTTGGCAAAACAGGCTGGTGAAAAACTGTTTTTT
>TRBV28|NA|TRBJ2-1|12|TRBD2
CASTRGRAEQFF
TGTGCCAGCACCCGGGGGAGGGCCGAGCAGTTCTTC
>TRBV3-1/TRBV3-2|NA|TRBJ1-6|17|NA
CASSQAVGVLYNSPLHF
TGTGCCAGCAGCCAAGCAGTCGGGGTCCTCTATAATTCACCCCTCCACTTT
>TRBV5-1|NA|TRBJ2-1|17|TRBD2
CASSLAGSSGGRGEQFF
TGCGCCAGCAGCTTGGCCGGGTCTAGCGGGGGAAGGGGGGAGCAGTTCTTC
>TRBV28|NA|TRBJ1-2|13|NA
CASWSGANYGYTF
TGTGCCAGCTGGTCAGGGGCGAACTATGGCTACACCTTC